This TCR beta chain was identified in a study of cytomegalovirus exposure and HLA in healthy donors. Overall study findings and caveats: Cytomegalovirus-associated status was assigned to more than 150 TCR beta chains.

With regard to this clone: What it recognizes is unknown.

PCR primers comprised 60 Vbeta and 13 Jbeta primers. Some clones are missing from TCRdb's copy, which holds only in-frame ones; the method was immunoSEQ multiplex PCR. The sample has some 140,000 clones; 60% to 80% are singletons. Germline CDR1 reads SGHNT; CDR2 reads YYREEE (reference sequence). The CDR3 runs to 13 residues. V was trimmed by 0 bases and J by 3 bases, leaving 3 bases between them. Input material: PBMCs. The chain couples TRBV5-4 to TRBJ2-2; no definite D call. This sequence was found in a man in his thirties or forties in good health and CMV-seronegative. This chain's CDR3 is CASSLGDTGELFF. CDR3 coding DNA: TGTGCCAGCAGCTTGGGAGACACCGGGGAGCTGTTTTTT.